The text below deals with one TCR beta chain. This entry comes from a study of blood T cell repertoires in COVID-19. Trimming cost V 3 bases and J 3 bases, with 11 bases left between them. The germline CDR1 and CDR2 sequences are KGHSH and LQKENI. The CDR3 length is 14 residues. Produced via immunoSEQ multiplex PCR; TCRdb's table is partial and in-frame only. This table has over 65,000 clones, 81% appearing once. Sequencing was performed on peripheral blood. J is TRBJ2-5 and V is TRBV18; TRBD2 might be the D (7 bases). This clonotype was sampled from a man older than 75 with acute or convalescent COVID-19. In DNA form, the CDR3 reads TGTGCCAGCTCACCCTGGGGGGGCGAAGAGACCCAGTACTTC. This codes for CASSPWGGEETQYF. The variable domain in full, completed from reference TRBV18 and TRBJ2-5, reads NAGVMQNPRHLVRRRGQEARLRCSPMKGHSHVYWYRQLPEEGLKFMVYLQKENIIDESGMPKERFSAEFPKEGPSILRIQQVVRGDSAAYFCASSPWGGEETQYFGPGTRLLVL.